Detailed here is one TCR beta chain. No antigen is known for it. This entry is derived from a study of response to subunit inactivated influenza vaccine. Study-level points and caveats: The authors offered the suggestion that each seasonal influenza vaccination recruits few new T cells.

TCRdb itself ran the RT-PCR reads through MiXCR, one entry per CDR3 protein. The repertoire has more than 450,000 distinct CDR3 sequences, 10% to 15% of them found once; the top ten carry 10% to 13%. CDR3 length: 14 residues. Deletions cut 0 bases from V and 0 bases from J, with 5 bases between. From germline, CDR1 is MNHEY and CDR2 SVGEGT. The chain uses TRBV6-2 or TRBV6-3 and TRBJ1-1; D unresolved. The TCR sequence derives from a man aged 45-60 years who received an inactivated influenza vaccine. The material was PBMCs from blood, obtained on the day of vaccination. The CDR3 loop is CASSYSAVNTEAFF. The CDR3, as DNA: TGTGCCAGCAGTTACTCCGCGGTGAACACTGAAGCTTTCTTT.